This T cell receptor beta chain was sequenced for a study of cytomegalovirus exposure and HLA in healthy donors. The wider study: As an earlier analysis found, about 179 million T cells yielded about 100 million unique TCR beta sequences.

As for this clone: Its antigen is as yet unknown.

13 Jbeta primers and 60 Vbeta primers were used for the PCR. TCRdb's copy holds only in-frame clones and misses some; the assay was immunoSEQ multiplex PCR. The sample lists about 140,000 clones, about three quarters occurring once. Whole-study findings and limits: Later analysis showed most CMV-associated TCR beta chains appearing HLA-restricted. Researchers catalogued some 160 TCR beta chains as cytomegalovirus-associated. Researchers reported in a later analysis that a missense DCLRE1C variant was tied to TCR beta V- and J-gene trimming.

V was shortened by 0 bases and J by 3 bases, with 15 bases between the two germline ends. This CDR3 spans 16 amino acids. CDR1 is SGHTS and CDR2 is YDEGEE in the germline V gene. This clonotype was sampled from a male donor in good health and CMV-seropositive. Source material: PBMCs. This rearrangement joins TRBV5-8 to TRBJ1-2; D is undetermined. The CDR3 spells CASSLGPPGRDYGYTF. In nucleotides, the CDR3 is TGTGCCAGCAGCTTGGGTCCTCCAGGAAGAGACTATGGCTACACCTTC.